One and the same sample provided the 28 T cell receptor beta chains below, sequenced in a study of blood T cell repertoires in COVID-19. Libraries were prepared by immunoSEQ multiplex PCR; TCRdb keeps only in-frame clonotypes and omits some of them. The data contain under 300,000 clones, about 90% of them singletons. Sample: peripheral blood. The receptor source for this set is a woman aged 40 to 50 with acute or convalescent COVID-19.

This chain connects TRBV30 to TRBJ1-2; 9 positions match TRBD1. V lost 5 bases and J lost 7; bases outside the gene matches: 8. Germline CDR1 GTSNPN, CDR2 SVGIG (reference sequence). CDR3 size: 13 residues. CDR3 nucleotides: TGTGCCTGGGGCCTGGGACAGGGACTTGGCTACACCTTC. Encoded protein: CAWGLGQGLGYTF.

The chain is built from TRBV5-4 and TRBJ1-1; 10 bases match TRBD1. This CDR3 is 15 amino acids long. CDR1 and CDR2 from the germline V gene are SGHNT and YYREEE (reference sequence). Germline trimming cut 2 bases from V and 4 bases from J; bases unmatched to any gene: 5. The CDR3 sequence is CASSFDRGQTTEAFF. For the CDR3, the DNA is TGTGCCAGCAGCTTCGACAGGGGGCAGACCACTGAAGCTTTCTTT. Full variable domain (remainder filled in from reference TRBV5-4 and TRBJ1-1): ETGVTQSPTHLIKTRGQQVTLRCSSQSGHNTVSWYQQALGQGPQFIFQYYREEENGRGNFPPRFSGLQFPNYSSELNVNALELDDSALYLCASSFDRGQTTEAFFGQGTRLTVV.

As DNA, the CDR3 is TGTGCCAGCAGCAACAAAAACACTGAAGCTTTCTTT. Translated: CASSNKNTEAFF. The gene calls are TRBV7-9 and TRBJ1-1; the D is unclear. Trimming took off 5 bases at V and 2 bases at J, with 6 bases between the two ends. There are 12 residues in the CDR3. Germline CDR1 is SEHNR and CDR2 is FQNEAQ (reference sequence). Supplemented by reference TRBV7-9 and TRBJ1-1, the full variable domain reads DTGVSQNPRHKITKRGQNVTFRCDPISEHNRLYWYRQTLGQGPEFLTYFQNEAQLEKSRLLSDRFSAERPKGSFSTLEIQRTEQGDSAMYLCASSNKNTEAFFGQGTRLTVV.

This clone was detected once. The chain is built from TRBV11-2 and TRBJ1-1; possibly TRBD1 for D (5 bases). Germline CDR1 reads SGHAT; CDR2 reads FQNNGV. This CDR3 comprises 14 residues. V gave up 2 bases and J gave up 7 bases, with 14 bases separating them. This chain's CDR3 is CASSLFRERLEAFF. CDR3 bases: TGTGCCAGCAGCTTATTCAGGGAACGACTTGAAGCTTTCTTT. Combining the CDR3 with reference TRBV11-2 and TRBJ1-1 gives the whole variable domain EAGVAQSPRYKIIEKRQSVAFWCNPISGHATLYWYQQILGQGPKLLIQFQNNGVVDDSQLPKDRFSAERLKGVDSTLKIQPAKLEDSAVYLCASSLFRERLEAFFGQGTRLTVV.

The rearrangement joins TRBV12-3 or TRBV12-4 to TRBJ1-2; possibly TRBD1 for D (6 bases). V was trimmed by 8 bases and J by 4 bases, leaving 14 bases between them. The CDR3 runs to 13 residues. This CDR3 reads CASLRGLGYGYTF. The CDR3 DNA is TGTGCCAGCCTCAGGGGTCTGGGCTATGGCTACACCTTC.

V and J are TRBV6-6 and TRBJ1-2; D remains ambiguous. Trimming removed 4 bases at V and 0 bases at J, with 9 bases between. Germline lookup yields CDR1 MNHNY and CDR2 SVGAGI (reference sequence). This CDR3 spans 14 amino acids. The CDR3 spells CASSSESANYGYTF. The CDR3 nucleotides read TGTGCCAGCAGTTCCGAGTCCGCTAACTATGGCTACACCTTC.

V and J are TRBV2 and TRBJ2-5; 11 nucleotides agree with TRBD1. Germline-derived CDR1 and CDR2 are SNHLY and FYNNEI. V shed 6 bases and J 4 bases; nucleotides not matched to a gene: 4. The CDR3 consists of 14 residues. For the CDR3, the DNA is TGTGCCAGCAGGATTGGGACAGGGGGAGAGACCCAGTACTTC. Amino acid sequence: CASRIGTGGETQYF.

This clone was seen a single time. This chain joins TRBV2 and TRBJ2-1, with TRBD1 as a possible D gene (7 bases). This CDR3 has 14 amino acids. The ends were cut back, 6 bases at V and 2 bases at J, with 11 bases in the middle. Germline CDR1 is SNHLY and CDR2 is FYNNEI. The CDR3 is CASRGGQTYNEQFF. CDR3 sequence (DNA): TGTGCCAGCAGGGGGGGACAGACCTACAATGAGCAGTTCTTC.

The V call is TRBV15, the J call TRBJ2-1; a possible D gene is TRBD2 (6 bases). There are 16 residues in the CDR3. Trimming left V 4 bases short and J 2 bases short, with 15 bases between. The V gene's germline CDR1 is LNHNV and CDR2 YYDKDF (reference sequence). CDR3 coding DNA: TGTGCCACCAGCAAAGAGAGACTAGGTCCCTACAATGAGCAGTTCTTC. Its protein is CATSKERLGPYNEQFF.

The gene calls are TRBV30 and TRBJ1-2, with 9 bases aligning to TRBD1. This CDR3 is 13 amino acids long. Germline V lookup: CDR1 GTSNPN, CDR2 SVGIG (reference sequence). The V gene end was trimmed by 5 bases and the J gene end by 3 bases; junction bases not matched to a gene: 4. CDR3 in DNA: TGTGCCTGGGGTCGGGACAGGGACTATGGCTACACCTTC. It encodes CAWGRDRDYGYTF.

V gene TRBV2 combines with J gene TRBJ2-1; no clear D. The CDR3 consists of 11 residues. Looked up from germline, CDR1 is SNHLY and CDR2 is FYNNEI. Trimming removed 5 bases from V and 5 bases from J, with 4 bases in between. CDR3 loop: CASSPDNEQFF. Written as DNA, the CDR3 is TGTGCCAGCAGTCCGGACAATGAGCAGTTCTTC. Full variable domain (rest looked up from reference TRBV2 and TRBJ2-1): EPEVTQTPSHQVTQMGQEVILRCVPISNHLYFYWYRQILGQKVEFLVSFYNNEISEKSEIFDDQFSVERPDGSNFTLKIRSTKLEDSAMYFCASSPDNEQFFGPGTRLTVL.

The chain combines TRBV7-9 with TRBJ1-2; TRBD1 might be the D (6 bases). The CDR3 is made up of 13 amino acids. The germline V gene encodes CDR1 SEHNR and CDR2 FQNEAQ (reference sequence). V was shortened by 6 bases and J by 8 bases, with 16 bases between the two germline ends. CDR3 nucleotides: TGTGCCAGCAGAAATCAGGGGTGGTTAGGCTACACCTTC. It translates to CASRNQGWLGYTF.

This chain uses TRBV4-1 with TRBJ1-2; no reliable D call. The V end lost 3 bases, the J end lost 5 bases, and 16 bases lay between the germline ends. The germline V gene encodes CDR1 MGHRA and CDR2 YSYEKL. There are 15 residues in the CDR3. The CDR3 DNA reads TGCGCCAGCAGCCACGGTCCCTCCTCCTATTATGGCTACACCTTC. Residues: CASSHGPSSYYGYTF.

J is TRBJ1-1 and V is TRBV6-5; perhaps TRBD1 as D (5 bases). Per germline, CDR1 MNHEY and CDR2 SVGAGI. With 8 bases removed from V and 3 bases from J, the gap between germline ends came to 13 bases. This CDR3 has 13 residues. The CDR3 protein is CASGRTPDTEAFF. DNA for the CDR3: TGTGCCAGCGGAAGGACACCAGACACTGAAGCTTTCTTT.

The chain recombines TRBV11-2 with TRBJ2-3; TRBD2 is a possible D gene (5 bases). The CDR3 extends over 17 amino acids. Trimming took 0 bases from V and 0 from J, leaving 13 bases between them. Germline V gene sequence: CDR1 SGHAT, CDR2 FQNNGV. CDR3 DNA: TGTGCCAGCAGCTTAGATCAGCTAGCTACTAGCACAGATACGCAGTATTTT. Translation: CASSLDQLATSTDTQYF.

This clone was counted a single time. This chain connects TRBV6-6 to TRBJ2-7; 12 nucleotides agree with TRBD1. The germline V gene has CDR1 MNHNY and CDR2 SVGAGI (reference sequence). The CDR3 has 15 residues. Unmatched junction bases numbered 6, after V lost 2 bases and J lost 7 bases. The CDR3 nucleotides are TGTGCCAGCAGTTACGCGGGACAGGGGGCCGGGGAGCAGTACGTC. Translating it yields CASSYAGQGAGEQYV.

The genes are TRBV19 and TRBJ1-5; D not resolved. Looked up from germline, CDR1 is LNHDA and CDR2 is SQIVND (reference sequence). The CDR3 is 15 residues long. V was pared by 1 base and J by 0 bases, with 7 bases between. Written as DNA, the CDR3 is TGTGCCAGTAGTATAGTTGGCGGTAGCAATCAGCCCCAGCATTTT. Translation gives CASSIVGGSNQPQHF.

The chain employs TRBV19 and TRBJ2-1, with 8 bases identical to TRBD2. Unmatched junction bases numbered 3, after V lost 4 bases and J lost 4 bases. From germline, CDR1 is LNHDA and CDR2 SQIVND (reference sequence). This CDR3 is built from 14 residues. The CDR3: CASSTAGGYNEQFF. CDR3 nucleotide sequence: TGTGCCAGTAGTACCGCGGGGGGATACAATGAGCAGTTCTTC.

The chain recombines TRBV5-4 with TRBJ2-1; TRBD2 matches at 14 bases. Germline V gene sequence: CDR1 SGHNT, CDR2 YYREEE (reference sequence). The CDR3 extends over 16 amino acids. V lost 3 bases and J lost 6; bases outside the gene matches: 5. CDR3 nucleotides: TGTGCCAGCAGCTGGAGACTAGCGGGGGGGGGCAATGAGCAGTTCTTC. Protein sequence: CASSWRLAGGGNEQFF.

The chain employs TRBV11-2 and TRBJ1-1, with D perhaps TRBD1 (5 bases). The ends were cut back, 5 bases at V and 2 bases at J, with 12 bases in the middle. The CDR3 sequence is 14 residues long. CDR1 is SGHAT and CDR2 is FQNNGV in the germline V gene. The CDR3 reads CASSVTRVNTEAFF. In DNA, the CDR3 is TGTGCCAGCAGCGTAACCAGGGTCAACACTGAAGCTTTCTTT.

V is TRBV19 and J is TRBJ2-5; TRBD1 is a possible D gene (5 bases). Trimming pared 8 bases from V and 1 base from J, leaving 11 bases between. The CDR3 has 13 amino acids. In germline, CDR1 is LNHDA, CDR2 SQIVND (reference sequence). CDR3 residues: CASGRVGQETQYF. The CDR3 DNA sequence: TGTGCCAGTGGCAGGGTTGGCCAAGAGACCCAGTACTTC.

The chain uses TRBV6-5 and TRBJ1-4; 9 nucleotides align to TRBD1. CDR3 length: 13 residues. Trimming took 10 bases from V and 8 from J; bases not matched to a gene: 8. The germline V gene has CDR1 MNHEY and CDR2 SVGAGI. The CDR3 here is CATLDRGGEKLFF. CDR3 bases: TGTGCCACCTTGGACAGGGGCGGGGAAAAACTGTTTTTT.

V is TRBV2 and J is TRBJ1-2; TRBD1 agrees at 7 bases. Unmatched junction bases numbered 9, after V lost 4 bases and J lost 4 bases. Germline CDR1 reads SNHLY; CDR2 reads FYNNEI. The CDR3 sequence is 15 residues long. Written as DNA, the CDR3 is TGTGCCAGCAGTGGAGGGGGCCAGGGACGCTATGGCTACACCTTC. This sequence encodes CASSGGGQGRYGYTF.

CDR3 coding DNA: TGTGCCAGCAGTGGAAGCGGGGGGGGTTACAATGAGCAGTTCTTC. Amino acids: CASSGSGGGYNEQFF. This chain uses TRBV2 with TRBJ2-1, with 10 bases that match TRBD2. The junction had 4 bases not matched to a gene; V was cut back by 4 bases and J by 4 bases. This CDR3 is built from 15 residues. The germline V gene has CDR1 SNHLY and CDR2 FYNNEI.

The chain links TRBV18 to TRBJ1-2; 7 nucleotides match TRBD1. The CDR3 runs to 15 residues. The junction had 7 bases not matched to a gene; V was cut back by 3 bases and J by 3 bases. Germline values: CDR1 KGHSH, CDR2 LQKENI. In nucleotides, the CDR3 is TGTGCCAGCTCACCGCGACAGGGCGGAGACTATGGCTACACCTTC. This encodes CASSPRQGGDYGYTF.

CDR3 loop: CASSLGTSADFYNEQFF. The CDR3 DNA reads as TGTGCCAGCAGCCTTGGGACTAGCGCAGACTTCTACAATGAGCAGTTCTTC. The chain has TRBV3-1 (or the pseudogene TRBV3-2) and TRBJ2-1; 10 bases are a match to TRBD2. With V trimmed by 4 bases and J by 3 bases, 9 bases remained unmatched. This CDR3 spans 17 amino acids. Per the germline V gene, CDR1 is LGHDT and CDR2 is YNNKEL (reference sequence).

V and J are TRBV6-4 and TRBJ2-1, with a weak D call TRBD1 (5 bases). V lost 3 bases and J 0 bases, leaving 9 bases between the germline ends. The CDR3 runs to 15 residues. Per the germline V gene, CDR1 is MRHNA and CDR2 is SNTAGT. CDR3 amino acids: CASSEGVSSYNEQFF. CDR3 DNA: TGTGCCAGCAGTGAAGGGGTGAGCTCCTACAATGAGCAGTTCTTC.

This sequence joins TRBV3-1 (or the pseudogene TRBV3-2) and TRBJ2-3; 10 nucleotides agree with TRBD2. Germline lookup yields CDR1 LGHDT and CDR2 YNNKEL (reference sequence). The CDR3 consists of 17 residues. V lost 2 bases and J lost 0; bases outside the gene matches: 5. In DNA form, the CDR3 reads TGTGCCAGCAGCCAAAGATTTAGCGGGGGGAGCACAGATACGCAGTATTTT. Protein product: CASSQRFSGGSTDTQYF.